This T cell receptor beta chain appears in the sequencing data of a study of technical replicates of blood from several donors. This table comes from immunoSEQ multiplex PCR, and its TCRdb copy is limited to in-frame clones, with some not included. The sample includes 65,000 to 75,000 clones, about 90% seen only once; the top ten take more than 4.5%. The CDR3 runs 17 residues. Trimming pared 5 bases from V and 3 bases from J, leaving 23 bases between. Germline assignment: CDR1 LGHNT and CDR2 FRNRAP. This chain connects TRBV12-5 to TRBJ2-7; possibly TRBD2 for D (9 bases). The source material was PBMCs. This sequence originates from a human donor in good health. Some clones in this sample may be carry-over from other donors' samples. The CDR3 here is CASGIGQGLAGSYEQYF. The CDR3 nucleotides are TGTGCTAGTGGTATCGGACAGGGCCTAGCGGGGAGCTACGAGCAGTACTTC.